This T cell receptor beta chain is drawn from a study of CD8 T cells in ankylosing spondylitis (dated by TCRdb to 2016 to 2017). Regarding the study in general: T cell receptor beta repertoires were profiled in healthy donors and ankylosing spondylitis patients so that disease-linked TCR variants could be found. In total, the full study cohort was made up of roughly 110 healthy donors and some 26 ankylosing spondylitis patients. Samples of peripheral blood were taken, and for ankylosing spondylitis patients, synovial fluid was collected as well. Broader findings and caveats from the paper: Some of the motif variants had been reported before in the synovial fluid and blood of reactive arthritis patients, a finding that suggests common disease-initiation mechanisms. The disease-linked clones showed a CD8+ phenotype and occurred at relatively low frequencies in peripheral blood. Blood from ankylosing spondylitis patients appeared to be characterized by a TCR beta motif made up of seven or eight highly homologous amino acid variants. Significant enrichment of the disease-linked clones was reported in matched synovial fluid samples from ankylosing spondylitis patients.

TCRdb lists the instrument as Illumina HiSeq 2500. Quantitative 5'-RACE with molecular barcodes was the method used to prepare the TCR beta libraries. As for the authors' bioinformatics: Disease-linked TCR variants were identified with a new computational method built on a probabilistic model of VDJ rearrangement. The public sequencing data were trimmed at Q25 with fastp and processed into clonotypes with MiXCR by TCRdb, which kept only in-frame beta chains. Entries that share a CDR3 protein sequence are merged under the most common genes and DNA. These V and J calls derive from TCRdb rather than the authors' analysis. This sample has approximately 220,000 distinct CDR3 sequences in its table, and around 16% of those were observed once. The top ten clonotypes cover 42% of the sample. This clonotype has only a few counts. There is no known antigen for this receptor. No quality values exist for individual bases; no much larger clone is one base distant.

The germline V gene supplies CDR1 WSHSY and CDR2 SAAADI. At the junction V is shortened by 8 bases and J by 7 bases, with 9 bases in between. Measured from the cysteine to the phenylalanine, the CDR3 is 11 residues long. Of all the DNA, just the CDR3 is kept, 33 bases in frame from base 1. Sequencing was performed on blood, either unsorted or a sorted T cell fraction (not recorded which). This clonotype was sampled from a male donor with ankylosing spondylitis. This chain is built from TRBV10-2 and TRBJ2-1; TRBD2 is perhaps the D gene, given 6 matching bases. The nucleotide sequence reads TGCGCCAGCGAGGGGAGGAATGAGCAGTTCTTC. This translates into CASEGRNEQFF.